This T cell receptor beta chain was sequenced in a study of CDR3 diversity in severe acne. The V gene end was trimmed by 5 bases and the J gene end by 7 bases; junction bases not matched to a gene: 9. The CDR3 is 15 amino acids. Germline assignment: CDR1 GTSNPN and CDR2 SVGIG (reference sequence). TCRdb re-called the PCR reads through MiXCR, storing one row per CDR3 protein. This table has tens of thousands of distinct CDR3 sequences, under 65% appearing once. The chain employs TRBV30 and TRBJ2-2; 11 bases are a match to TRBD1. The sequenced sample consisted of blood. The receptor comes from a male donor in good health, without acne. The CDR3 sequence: CAWVLGQGASGELFF. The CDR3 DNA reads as TGTGCCTGGGTGTTAGGACAGGGGGCCAGCGGGGAGCTGTTTTTT.